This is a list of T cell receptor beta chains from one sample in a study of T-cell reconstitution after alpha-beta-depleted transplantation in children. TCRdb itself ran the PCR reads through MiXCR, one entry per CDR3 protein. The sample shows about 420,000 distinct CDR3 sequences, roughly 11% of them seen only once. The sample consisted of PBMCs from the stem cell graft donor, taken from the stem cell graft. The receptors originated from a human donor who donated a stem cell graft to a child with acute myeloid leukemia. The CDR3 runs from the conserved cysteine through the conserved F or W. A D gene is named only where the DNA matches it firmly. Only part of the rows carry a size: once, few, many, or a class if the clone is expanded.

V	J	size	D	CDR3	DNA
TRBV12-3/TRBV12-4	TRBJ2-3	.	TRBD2	CASTPTSRSTDTQYF	TGTGCCAGCACCCCGACTAGCAGAAGCACAGATACGCAGTATTTT
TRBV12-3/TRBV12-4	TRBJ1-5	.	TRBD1	CASSSGQGMNQPQHF	TGTGCCAGCAGTTCCGGACAGGGGATGAATCAGCCCCAGCATTTT
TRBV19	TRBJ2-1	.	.	CASSIGQPGPYNEQFF	TGTGCCAGTAGTATCGGTCAGCCAGGACCTTACAATGAGCAGTTCTTC
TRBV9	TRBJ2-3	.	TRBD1	CASRGTGEDTDTQYF	TGTGCCAGCAGGGGGACAGGGGAAGACACAGATACGCAGTATTTT
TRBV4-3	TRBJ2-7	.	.	CASSQDGPYEQYF	TGCGCCAGCAGCCAAGATGGCCCCTACGAGCAGTACTTC
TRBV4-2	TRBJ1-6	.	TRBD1	CASSQGQGYNSPLHF	TGTGCCAGCAGCCAAGGACAGGGGTATAATTCACCCCTCCACTTT
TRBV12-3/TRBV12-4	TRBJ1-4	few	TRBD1	CASSPGTGAPNEKLFF	TGTGCCAGCAGTCCGGGGACAGGGGCCCCTAATGAAAAACTGTTTTTT
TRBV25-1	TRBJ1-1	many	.	CASTRGAEAFF	TGTGCCAGCACTCGGGGGGCTGAAGCTTTCTTT
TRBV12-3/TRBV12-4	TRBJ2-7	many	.	CASSPGEEQYF	TGTGCCAGCAGTCCCGGCGAAGAGCAGTACTTC
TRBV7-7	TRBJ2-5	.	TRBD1	CASSPRAGGRETQYF	TGTGCTAGCAGCCCCCGGGCAGGGGGCAGGGAGACCCAGTACTTC
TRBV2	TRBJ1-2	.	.	CASSVMAPTF	TGTGCCAGCAGCGTTATGGCCCCCACCTTC
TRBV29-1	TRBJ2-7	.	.	CSVGAPPYEQYF	TGCAGCGTTGGTGCACCCCCCTACGAGCAGTACTTC
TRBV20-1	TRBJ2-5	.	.	CSAWTPQETQYF	TGCAGTGCTTGGACTCCCCAAGAGACCCAGTACTTC
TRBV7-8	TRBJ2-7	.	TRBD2	CASSLDSASGTSEQYF	TGTGCCAGCAGCTTAGACAGTGCTAGCGGGACTTCCGAGCAGTACTTC
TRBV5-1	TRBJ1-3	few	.	CASSNLQGTGGNTIYF	TGCGCCAGCAGCAACCTACAGGGAACTGGTGGAAACACCATATATTTT
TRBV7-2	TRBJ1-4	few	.	CASSTPQGKSTTNEKLFF	TGTGCCAGCAGCACCCCCCAGGGCAAATCTACAACTAATGAAAAACTGTTTTTT
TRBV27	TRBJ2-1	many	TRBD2	CASSLGGLAYNEQFF	TGTGCCAGCAGTTTGGGAGGGCTTGCCTACAATGAGCAGTTCTTC
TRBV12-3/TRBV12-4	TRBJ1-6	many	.	CASGVLGQGESPLHF	TGTGCCAGCGGAGTTTTGGGGCAGGGTGAATCACCCCTCCACTTT
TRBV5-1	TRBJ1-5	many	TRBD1	CASSLSGTGNQPQHF	TGCGCCAGCAGCTTGTCCGGGACAGGCAATCAGCCCCAGCATTTT
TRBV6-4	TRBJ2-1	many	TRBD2	CASSEAAGAYNEQFF	TGTGCCAGCAGTGAGGCCGCGGGGGCCTACAATGAGCAGTTCTTC
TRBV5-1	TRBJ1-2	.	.	CASSSDGNNYGYTF	TGCGCCAGCAGCTCCGACGGGAACAACTATGGCTACACCTTC
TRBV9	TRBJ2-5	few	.	CASSVGGQTQETQYF	TGTGCCAGCAGCGTGGGGGGACAGACCCAAGAGACCCAGTACTTC
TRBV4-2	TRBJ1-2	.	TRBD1	CASSQVHPQGQGRGYTF	TGTGCCAGCAGCCAAGTCCATCCCCAGGGACAGGGGAGGGGCTACACCTTC
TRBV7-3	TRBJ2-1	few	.	CASSPVGGRRSGEQFF	TGTGCCAGCAGCCCCGTGGGGGGCCGTCGATCGGGAGAGCAGTTCTTC
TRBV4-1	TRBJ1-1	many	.	CASSHQEDSGTEAFF	TGCGCCAGCAGCCACCAGGAGGACTCGGGGACTGAAGCTTTCTTT
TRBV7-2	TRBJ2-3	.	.	CASVRATDTQYF	TGTGCCAGCGTACGAGCAACCGATACGCAGTATTTT
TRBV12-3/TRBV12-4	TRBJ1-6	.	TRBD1	CASSPSGTAYNSPLHF	TGTGCCAGCAGTCCGAGTGGGACAGCCTATAATTCACCCCTCCACTTT
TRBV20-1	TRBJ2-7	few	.	CSVPDGDYEQYF	TGCAGTGTTCCAGACGGTGATTACGAGCAGTACTTC
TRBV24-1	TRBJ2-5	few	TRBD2	CATSSRGTQETQYF	TGTGCCACCAGTTCGCGGGGGACCCAAGAGACCCAGTACTTC
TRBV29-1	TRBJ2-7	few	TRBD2	CSVGGPSGSSEQYF	TGCAGCGTTGGGGGCCCTAGCGGGAGTTCCGAGCAGTACTTC
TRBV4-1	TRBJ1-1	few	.	CASSQADGTEAFF	TGCGCCAGCAGCCAGGCGGACGGCACTGAAGCTTTCTTT
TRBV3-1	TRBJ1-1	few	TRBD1	CASSQAAWGQGDTEAFF	TGTGCCAGCAGCCAAGCCGCGTGGGGACAGGGAGACACTGAAGCTTTCTTT
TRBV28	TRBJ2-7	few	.	CASSLPSSAYEQYF	TGTGCCAGCAGTTTACCGAGTTCTGCCTACGAGCAGTACTTC
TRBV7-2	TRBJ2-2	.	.	CASSLVGGWDTGELFF	TGTGCCAGCAGCTTAGTGGGGGGTTGGGACACCGGGGAGCTGTTTTTT
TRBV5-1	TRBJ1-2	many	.	CASSQGTNWNYGYTF	TGCGCCAGCAGCCAGGGGACAAATTGGAACTATGGCTACACCTTC
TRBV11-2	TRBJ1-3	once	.	CASSLRQVSGNTIYF	TGTGCCAGCAGCTTACGACAGGTCTCTGGAAACACCATATATTTT
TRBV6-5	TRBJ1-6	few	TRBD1	CASRTGQRRSPLHF	TGTGCCAGCAGGACGGGACAGAGAAGGTCACCCCTCCACTTT
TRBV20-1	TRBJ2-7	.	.	CSASLVYEQYF	TGCAGTGCTAGCCTCGTATACGAGCAGTACTTC
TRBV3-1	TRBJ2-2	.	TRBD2	CASSRLAGGMNTGELFF	TGTGCCAGCAGCCGACTAGCGGGGGGAATGAACACCGGGGAGCTGTTTTTT
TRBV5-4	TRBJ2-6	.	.	CASSLRGQPVSSGANVLTF	TGTGCCAGCAGCTTGAGAGGACAGCCAGTGTCCTCTGGGGCCAACGTCCTGACTTTC
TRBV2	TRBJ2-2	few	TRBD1	CASNRDRGAGELFF	TGTGCCAGCAACCGGGACAGGGGTGCCGGGGAGCTGTTTTTT
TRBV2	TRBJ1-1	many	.	CASSRQENTEAFF	TGTGCCAGCAGTCGACAGGAGAACACTGAAGCTTTCTTT
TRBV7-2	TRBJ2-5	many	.	CASSDPGRETQYF	TGTGCCAGCTCGGATCCTGGGCGGGAGACCCAGTACTTC
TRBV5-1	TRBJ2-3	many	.	CASMSSRGGPSDTQYF	TGCGCCAGCATGAGTAGTCGCGGGGGCCCCTCAGATACGCAGTATTTT
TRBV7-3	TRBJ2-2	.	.	CASSFTPSGGELFF	TGTGCCAGCAGCTTCACCCCGAGTGGCGGGGAGCTGTTTTTT
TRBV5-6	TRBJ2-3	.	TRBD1	CASSLAYSGQGSTDTQYF	TGTGCCAGCAGCTTGGCTTATTCGGGACAGGGAAGCACAGATACGCAGTATTTT
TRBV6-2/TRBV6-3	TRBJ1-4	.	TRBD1	CASRDSYNEKLFF	TGTGCCAGTCGGGACAGCTATAATGAAAAACTGTTTTTT
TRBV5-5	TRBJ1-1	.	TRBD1	CASSRKGTGILNTEAFF	TGTGCCAGCAGCCGTAAGGGGACAGGGATTTTGAACACTGAAGCTTTCTTT
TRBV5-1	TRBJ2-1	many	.	CASSLGGPTGEQFF	TGCGCCAGCAGCTTGGGGGGCCCCACGGGAGAGCAGTTCTTC
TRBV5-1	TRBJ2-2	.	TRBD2	CASSPGGGFNTGELFF	TGCGCCAGCAGCCCGGGAGGCGGGTTTAACACCGGGGAGCTGTTTTTT
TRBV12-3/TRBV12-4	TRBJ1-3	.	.	CASSLWISGNTIYF	TGTGCCAGCAGTTTGTGGATCTCTGGAAACACCATATATTTT
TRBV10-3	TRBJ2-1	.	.	CAISEGGPTLYNEQFF	TGTGCCATCAGTGAGGGGGGCCCAACCCTCTACAATGAGCAGTTCTTC
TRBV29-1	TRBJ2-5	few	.	CSVESPQRKTQYF	TGCAGCGTTGAATCGCCTCAGAGGAAGACCCAGTACTTC
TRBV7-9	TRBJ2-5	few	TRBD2	CASSYPSGRSGETQYF	TGTGCCAGCAGCTACCCTAGCGGGAGATCTGGAGAGACCCAGTACTTC
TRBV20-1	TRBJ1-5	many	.	CSARDGDRGNQPQHF	TGCAGTGCTAGAGATGGTGACAGAGGCAATCAGCCCCAGCATTTT
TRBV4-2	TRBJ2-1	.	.	CASSQAQTGASSYNEQFF	TGTGCCAGCAGCCAGGCTCAGACGGGAGCGAGCTCCTACAATGAGCAGTTCTTC
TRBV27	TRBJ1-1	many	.	CASSSPGGPEARRAFF	TGTGCCAGCAGTTCTCCCGGGGGACCTGAAGCGAGGAGGGCTTTCTTT
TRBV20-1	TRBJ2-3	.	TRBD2	CSVQRGRTDTQYF	TGCAGTGTACAGCGGGGGAGGACAGATACGCAGTATTTT